This T cell receptor (beta chain) was captured by sequencing in a study of cytomegalovirus exposure and HLA in healthy donors. A word on this clone: Its antigen is undetermined.

J was trimmed by 7 bases and V by 5 bases; bases with no gene match: 9. Germline values: CDR1 SGHAT, CDR2 FQNNGV. The CDR3 runs 14 residues. Regarding the study as a whole: Some V segments (TRBV6-2 and TRBV6-3 among them) were excluded as indistinguishable.

The PCR contained 60 Vbeta and 13 Jbeta primers. Generated by immunoSEQ multiplex PCR, the TCRdb table keeps only in-frame clones and is missing some. Of just under 95,000 clones in the sample, over 65% were seen once. The chain uses TRBV11-2 and TRBJ2-5; TRBD2 matches 8 bases. The clonotype was recovered from a human donor in good health. The specimen was PBMCs. CDR3 loop: CASSGLREGGTQYF. The CDR3 DNA reads as TGTGCCAGCAGCGGCCTCCGGGAGGGGGGGACCCAGTACTTC.